This TCR beta chain was sequenced for a study of blood T cell repertoires in COVID-19. About the study: Donors in the United States, Italy and Spain gave samples during acute or convalescent COVID-19. Sources were T cells, B-cell-depleted T cells, or PBMCs; the material itself was cDNA or gDNA.

In the authors' workflow: Amplification of reference gene primers provided the estimated nucleated cell counts. The repertoire was sequenced with immunoSEQ multiplex PCR; TCRdb's copy has only in-frame clones and lacks some. V and J calls and clone size are those listed in that table; D and trimming were worked out from the DNA. The sample comprises some 45,000 clones, over 70% of which are singletons, and about 20% rests with the top ten. Germline CDR1 is LNHDA and CDR2 is SQIVND (reference sequence). This CDR3 is built from 14 residues. V gave up 3 bases and J gave up 5 bases; unmatched junction bases: 3.

Sequencing used peripheral blood. This sequence originates from a man aged 65 to 79 with acute or convalescent COVID-19. The rearrangement uses TRBV19 and TRBJ2-1; 8 nucleotides align to TRBD2. The CDR3 loop reads CASSIARGDNEQFF. CDR3 DNA sequence: TGTGCCAGTAGTATCGCGCGGGGGGACAATGAGCAGTTCTTC.